What follows describes a single T cell receptor beta chain. The antigen remains undetermined. The data were produced by immunoSEQ multiplex PCR, yet TCRdb's version contains in-frame clones alone and is incomplete. The table has 120,000 or so clones, roughly 92% seen once. Unstimulated Tregs (CD4+CD25+CD127-) and CD4+CD25- non-Tregs were sorted from PBMCs. This entry comes from a study of Tregs in tolerant kidney transplant recipients. The V end lost 8 bases, the J end lost 8 bases, and 16 bases lay between the germline ends. The CDR3 has 13 amino acids. Findings and caveats of the study: No direct test of biological reproducibility was done here. Tregs expanded with activated donor B cells seemed most donor-specific. Validation in larger populations is needed because few patients were studied.

The receptor's source is a human donor in good health. The chain recombines TRBV23-1 with TRBJ2-4; no clear D gene. TRBV23-1 counts as an open reading frame of uncertain function. The specimen sequenced was CD4+ T cells from blood. CDR3 amino acids: CASFLNRVDIQYF. The CDR3 DNA sequence: TGCGCCAGCTTCCTCAACCGAGTGGACATTCAGTACTTC.